This T cell receptor (beta chain) was recovered during a study of blood T cell repertoires in COVID-19. For the study at large: Collection of acute and convalescent COVID-19 samples took place in the United States, Italy and Spain.

This clone was seen just once. This CDR3 has 13 amino acids. Germline lookup yields CDR1 KGHSH and CDR2 LQKENI. V was shortened by 1 base and J by 7 bases, with 10 bases between the two germline ends. Here immunoSEQ multiplex PCR was the method, and the copy in TCRdb shows in-frame clones only, minus some. The sample gives a few hundred thousand clones, roughly 86% of which show up once; 1.5% to 2% is in the top ten. The chain is built from TRBV18 and TRBJ1-1; D might be TRBD1 (5 bases). What was sequenced was peripheral blood. The TCR sequence derives from a woman in her 30s with COVID-19, enrolled during active disease. The CDR3 here is CASSPQGRHEAFF. The CDR3 nucleotides are TGTGCCAGCTCACCACAGGGGCGCCATGAAGCTTTCTTT.